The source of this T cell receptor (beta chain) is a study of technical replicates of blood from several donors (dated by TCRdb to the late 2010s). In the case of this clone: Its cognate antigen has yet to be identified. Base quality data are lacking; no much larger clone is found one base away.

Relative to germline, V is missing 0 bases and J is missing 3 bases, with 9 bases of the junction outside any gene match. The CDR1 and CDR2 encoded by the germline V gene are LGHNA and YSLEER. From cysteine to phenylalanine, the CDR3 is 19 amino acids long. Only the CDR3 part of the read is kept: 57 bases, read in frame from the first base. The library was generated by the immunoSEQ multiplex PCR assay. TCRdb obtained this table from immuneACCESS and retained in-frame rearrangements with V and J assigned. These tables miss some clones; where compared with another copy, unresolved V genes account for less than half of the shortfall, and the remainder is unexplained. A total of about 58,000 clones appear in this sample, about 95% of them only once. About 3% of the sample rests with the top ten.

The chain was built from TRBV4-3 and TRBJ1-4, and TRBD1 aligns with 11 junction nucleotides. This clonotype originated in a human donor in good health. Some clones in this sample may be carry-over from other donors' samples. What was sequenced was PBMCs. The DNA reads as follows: TGCGCCAGCAGCCAAGATCCCCGGGACAGGGGGTTTGCTAATGAAAAACTGTTTTTT. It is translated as CASSQDPRDRGFANEKLFF.